Sequencing of this TCR beta chain was carried out in a study of vaccination and CD4 T cells after COVID-19. Cultured CD4+ T-cell DNA underwent Oncomine TCR Beta short-read sequencing. Each CDR3 protein is one row after TCRdb ran MiXCR on the PCR reads. The sample holds around 13,000 distinct CDR3 sequences, roughly 30% seen once. There are 17 residues in the CDR3. Looked up from germline, CDR1 is SNHLY and CDR2 is FYNNEI. V shed 4 bases and J 4 bases; nucleotides not matched to a gene: 8. With respect to this clonotype: The antigen remains unidentified.

Treatment of the sample: roughly 10-day PBMC culture with coronavirus spike peptide pools or control peptides (ViraFEST assay). This receptor was obtained from a human donor who had recovered from COVID-19. The chain combines TRBV2 with TRBJ2-1; 12 bases align to TRBD2. Sequences were obtained from CD4+ T cells from blood, cultured in vitro. The CDR3 is CASSALLTSGGYNEQFF. CDR3 bases: TGTGCCAGCAGTGCGTTACTAACTAGCGGGGGGTACAATGAGCAGTTCTTC.